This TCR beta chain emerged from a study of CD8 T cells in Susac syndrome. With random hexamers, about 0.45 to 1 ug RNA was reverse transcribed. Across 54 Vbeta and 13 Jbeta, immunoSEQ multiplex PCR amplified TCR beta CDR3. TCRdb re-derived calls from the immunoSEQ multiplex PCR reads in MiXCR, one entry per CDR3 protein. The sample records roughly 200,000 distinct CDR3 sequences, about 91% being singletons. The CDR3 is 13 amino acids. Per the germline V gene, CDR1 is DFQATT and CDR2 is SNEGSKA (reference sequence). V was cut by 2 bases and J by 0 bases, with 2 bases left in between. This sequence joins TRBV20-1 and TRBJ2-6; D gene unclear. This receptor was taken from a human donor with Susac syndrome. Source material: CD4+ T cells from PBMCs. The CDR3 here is CSARFSGANVLTF. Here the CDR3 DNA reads TGCAGTGCTAGATTCTCTGGGGCCAACGTCCTGACTTTC.